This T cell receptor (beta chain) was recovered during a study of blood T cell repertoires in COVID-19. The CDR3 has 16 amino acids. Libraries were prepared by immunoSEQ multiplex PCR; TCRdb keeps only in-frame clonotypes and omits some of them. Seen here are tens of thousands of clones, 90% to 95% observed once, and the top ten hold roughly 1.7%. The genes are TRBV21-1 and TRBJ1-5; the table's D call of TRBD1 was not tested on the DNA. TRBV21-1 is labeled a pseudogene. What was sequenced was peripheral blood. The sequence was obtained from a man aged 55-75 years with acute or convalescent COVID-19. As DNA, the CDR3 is TGTGCCAGCAGCGACCGGGACAGGGGGCTAACACAGCCCCAGCATTTT. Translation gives CASSDRDRGLTQPQHF.